This TCR beta chain was recorded in a study of early T cells in non-severe SARS-CoV-2 infection. Study details: Bulk RNA from unsorted whole blood was sequenced; chains were unpaired.

The V end was cut by 7 bases, the J end by 8 bases, with 15 bases between. Germline V gene lookup returns CDR1 SGHRS and CDR2 YFSETQ. There are 13 residues in the CDR3. TCRdb analysed the 5' RACE reads with MiXCR anew, one entry per CDR3 protein. Found here are 80,000 to 95,000 distinct CDR3 sequences, roughly 17% of them singletons; the top ten hold 4.5% to 6.5%. The TCR comes from an adult who was a healthcare worker with PCR-confirmed SARS-CoV-2 infection or an uninfected control (not recorded which). The sample was whole blood, taken at baseline. The chain links TRBV5-1 to TRBJ1-4; no reliable D call. CDR3 in DNA: TGCGCCAGCCAATTTTCGGGGAGAGAAAAACTGTTTTTT. Its translation is CASQFSGREKLFF.